The rows below give T cell receptor beta chains drawn from one sample of a study of identical twins. TCRdb recomputed calls from the 5' RACE reads with MiXCR, one row per CDR3 protein. Of about 330,000 distinct CDR3 sequences listed, about 12% are singletons. The same specimen was also included in a second study, on yellow fever vaccine responses in identical twins.

Sequences were obtained from CD8+ T cells sorted from blood. The origin of the receptors is a young woman in good health. CDR3s include the opening cysteine and the closing phenylalanine or tryptophan. D genes are given only for firm matches. The size of a clone is reported for some rows only, either as once, few or many, or as a class for expanded clones.

DNA	CDR3	J	V	size	D
TGCAGCGTTATGGGACAGGGAAACTACAATGAGCAGTTCTTC	CSVMGQGNYNEQFF	TRBJ2-1	TRBV29-1	many	TRBD1
TGCGCCAGCAGCCAAGGTACTAGCGGGAGCTCCTACAATGAGCAGTTCTTC	CASSQGTSGSSYNEQFF	TRBJ2-1	TRBV4-1	many	TRBD2
TGCGCCAGCAGCCCTACCCAGGGGGACTATGGCTACACCTTC	CASSPTQGDYGYTF	TRBJ1-2	TRBV4-1	few	TRBD1
TGCGCCAGCAGCTTGTGGACAGGGGATGAAGGGGAAGGCTACACCTTC	CASSLWTGDEGEGYTF	TRBJ1-2	TRBV5-1	NA	TRBD1
TGCAGCGTTGAAACGGGGACAGCCTACAATGAGCAGTTCTTC	CSVETGTAYNEQFF	TRBJ2-1	TRBV29-1	NA	TRBD1
TGTGCCAGCAGCCCCGGGGGCCGGCAAGAGACCCAGTACTTC	CASSPGGRQETQYF	TRBJ2-5	TRBV7-9	many	NA
TGTGCCAGCAGTGATAAGGGGCGGCTTGGTGAAAAACTGTTTTTT	CASSDKGRLGEKLFF	TRBJ1-4	TRBV6-1	NA	NA
TGTGCCAGCACCCACCCGGGCCAGCCCCAGCATTTT	CASTHPGQPQHF	TRBJ1-5	TRBV27	many	NA
TGTACCAGCAGCTTAGTGTTCACAGGCACAGATACGCAGTATTTT	CTSSLVFTGTDTQYF	TRBJ2-3	TRBV7-8	NA	NA
TGTGCCAGCAGTTCAACCCCAGAGACCGACACTGAAGCTTTCTTT	CASSSTPETDTEAFF	TRBJ1-1	TRBV6-5	NA	NA
TGTGCCAGCAGCCAAGAGCAAGATAATAATGAGCAGTTCTTC	CASSQEQDNNEQFF	TRBJ2-1	TRBV3-1	NA	NA
TGTGCCAGCAGCGTAGTAGATAGCCAGAACACCGGGGAGCTGTTTTTT	CASSVVDSQNTGELFF	TRBJ2-2	TRBV9	few	NA
TGTGCCAGCAGCTCAGGGGAAAATACGCAGTATTTT	CASSSGENTQYF	TRBJ2-3	TRBV11-2	NA	NA
TGCAGTGCTAGAGATCTTTGGAGCGGGCTAGCGGGGGACTCGAACACCGGGGAGCTGTTTTTT	CSARDLWSGLAGDSNTGELFF	TRBJ2-2	TRBV20-1	few	TRBD2
TGTGCCAGCAGCCAAGTCAGGGGCGACGGGCAGTGGCGGTACAATGAGCAGTTCTTC	CASSQVRGDGQWRYNEQFF	TRBJ2-1	TRBV4-2	few	NA
TGCAGTGCTAGAGACAGGGAATGGAGCAATCAGCCCCAGCATTTT	CSARDREWSNQPQHF	TRBJ1-5	TRBV20-1	NA	NA
TGTGCCAGCACCCCACCCCACTTAGACACAGATACGCAGTATTTT	CASTPPHLDTDTQYF	TRBJ2-3	TRBV7-8	few	NA
TGTGCCAGCAGGTCAGGGGGTTTGAGCACAGATACGCAGTATTTT	CASRSGGLSTDTQYF	TRBJ2-3	TRBV2	NA	TRBD1
TGTGCCAGCTCACCAAGTGTAACAGATACGCAGTATTTT	CASSPSVTDTQYF	TRBJ2-3	TRBV18	NA	NA
TGCAGCGTTTCCGGGACAGGGGTCGTCTACAATGAGCAGTTCTTC	CSVSGTGVVYNEQFF	TRBJ2-1	TRBV29-1	few	TRBD1
TGTGCCAGCTCACCACCGTGGGAACCTGAAGCTTTCTTT	CASSPPWEPEAFF	TRBJ1-1	TRBV18	NA	NA
TGTGCCAGCAGCGTAGCTGGGAGGGGACAAGAGACCCAGTACTTC	CASSVAGRGQETQYF	TRBJ2-5	TRBV9	few	TRBD2
TGTGCCAGCAGTTACTCGGATCGAATGTTCAACACTGAAGCTTTCTTT	CASSYSDRMFNTEAFF	TRBJ1-1	TRBV6-5	NA	NA
TGTGCCAGCAGCCCACGGGAGAGCTCCTACAATGAGCAGTTCTTC	CASSPRESSYNEQFF	TRBJ2-1	TRBV7-8	many	NA
TGTGCCAGCGGCCCTCCGAGCTCCTACAATGAGCAGTTCTTC	CASGPPSSYNEQFF	TRBJ2-1	TRBV2	NA	NA
TGCGCCAGCAGCTTGGCCGGGAGCACCGGGGAGCTGTTTTTT	CASSLAGSTGELFF	TRBJ2-2	TRBV5-1	many	NA
TGCAGTGCCAAAGATGCTAGGGACACCGGGGAGCTGTTTTTT	CSAKDARDTGELFF	TRBJ2-2	TRBV20-1	NA	NA
TGTGCCAGCAGCTTGAGCGGGAGCAGCGGGGAGCTGTTTTTT	CASSLSGSSGELFF	TRBJ2-2	TRBV7-9	NA	TRBD2
TGTGCCAGCAGTGCTGGGACCCGGCACTACGAGCAGTACTTC	CASSAGTRHYEQYF	TRBJ2-7	TRBV12-3/TRBV12-4	many	NA
TGTGCCAGCAGAACCGGACTAGCGGGAGGAAGAGAGACCCAGTACTTC	CASRTGLAGGRETQYF	TRBJ2-5	TRBV2	few	TRBD2
TGTGCCAGTCTGCCCTCAGGGGGCGGATACGAGCAGTACTTC	CASLPSGGGYEQYF	TRBJ2-7	TRBV7-8	few	TRBD1
TGTGCCACCAGTGATTTGAACGGTGAAGCTTTCTTT	CATSDLNGEAFF	TRBJ1-1	TRBV24-1	few	NA
TGCGCCAGCAGCCAAGCCAGGGACGATGAGCAGTTCTTC	CASSQARDDEQFF	TRBJ2-1	TRBV4-1	NA	NA
TGTGCCAGCAGGAACCGGGACATTAATGAAAAACTGTTTTTT	CASRNRDINEKLFF	TRBJ1-4	TRBV2	NA	NA
TGTGCCAGCAGCCTATACCAGGGCCAAGAGACCCAGTACTTC	CASSLYQGQETQYF	TRBJ2-5	TRBV6-1	NA	NA
TGTGCCAGCAGTTTAAGTAGCGGGAGTGTCTACAATGAGCAGTTCTTC	CASSLSSGSVYNEQFF	TRBJ2-1	TRBV28	many	TRBD2
TGTGCCAGCAGACCAGGGGGGGCCGCGAACACCGGGGAGCTGTTTTTT	CASRPGGAANTGELFF	TRBJ2-2	TRBV7-9	few	NA
TGTGCCAGCTACCGCCCGGGGGGTGAAGCTTTCTTT	CASYRPGGEAFF	TRBJ1-1	TRBV13	NA	NA
TGCGCCACCAGGCGAGACTTTGCGAACACCGGGGAGCTGTTTTTT	CATRRDFANTGELFF	TRBJ2-2	TRBV10-2	few	NA
TGCAGCGTTGGCGGAGCGGGAGGACTGAAGTACAATGAGCAGTTCTTC	CSVGGAGGLKYNEQFF	TRBJ2-1	TRBV29-1	NA	TRBD2
TGTGCGGCGGGCCAGGTGAACACTGAAGCTTTCTTT	CAAGQVNTEAFF	TRBJ1-1	TRBV12-3/TRBV12-4	many	NA
TGTGCCAGCAGTTATGGGCGATTGACAGATACGCAGTATTTT	CASSYGRLTDTQYF	TRBJ2-3	TRBV12-3/TRBV12-4	NA	NA
TGTGCCAGCAGACTACAGGGAACCTACAATGAGCAGTTCTTC	CASRLQGTYNEQFF	TRBJ2-1	TRBV6-1	NA	NA
TGTGCCAGCAGCGTAGGGGAGAACACCGGGGAGCTGTTTTTT	CASSVGENTGELFF	TRBJ2-2	TRBV9	NA	NA
TGTGCCAGCAGAGGACTGGGCCGTAGCACAGATACGCAGTATTTT	CASRGLGRSTDTQYF	TRBJ2-3	TRBV6-2/TRBV6-3	NA	NA
TGTGCCAGCAGCTTATGGACTAGCGGGGGCCCGAAGGGCGATGAGCAGTTCTTC	CASSLWTSGGPKGDEQFF	TRBJ2-1	TRBV11-1	many	TRBD2
TGTGCCAGCAGCGTGGACGGAGGTAACACTGAAGCTTTCTTT	CASSVDGGNTEAFF	TRBJ1-1	TRBV9	many	NA
TGTGCCAGCAGCCCAACGGGAGGGATCACCGGGGAGCTGTTTTTT	CASSPTGGITGELFF	TRBJ2-2	TRBV7-6	few	TRBD2
TGTGCCAGCAGCGCACCCGGGACAGGGAACTATGGCTACACCTTC	CASSAPGTGNYGYTF	TRBJ1-2	TRBV9	NA	TRBD1
TGTGCCAGCACCCCCACCAGGGCGGGGGGAGGCACCGGGGAGCTGTTTTTT	CASTPTRAGGGTGELFF	TRBJ2-2	TRBV6-1	few	TRBD2
TGTGCCAGCAGTACCCTACTAGCGGGAGTTGCAGATACGCAGTATTTT	CASSTLLAGVADTQYF	TRBJ2-3	TRBV6-1	NA	TRBD2
TGCGCCAGCAGCCCCGACAGAACCTACAATGAGCAGTTCTTC	CASSPDRTYNEQFF	TRBJ2-1	TRBV5-1	few	NA
TGTGCCAGCATGGGTGCGGGGGTCTATGGCTACACCTTC	CASMGAGVYGYTF	TRBJ1-2	TRBV27	NA	NA
TGTGCCAGCAGCCAAGCCCTAGACAGGCGGACGCAGTTCTTC	CASSQALDRRTQFF	TRBJ2-1	TRBV3-1	few	NA
TGTGCCAGCACCACAGGGGCACGGGGCTACACCTTC	CASTTGARGYTF	TRBJ1-2	TRBV12-3/TRBV12-4	NA	TRBD1
TGTGCCAGCAGCCAAGAGACGGCGGGTATCACTGAAGCTTTCTTT	CASSQETAGITEAFF	TRBJ1-1	TRBV3-1	few	NA
TGTGCCATCAAAGCGGGAGGGGACAATGAGCAGTTCTTC	CAIKAGGDNEQFF	TRBJ2-1	TRBV10-3	NA	TRBD2
TGTGCCAGCAGCCTCCCATCCGGGAGTTTTACAGATACGCAGTATTTT	CASSLPSGSFTDTQYF	TRBJ2-3	TRBV11-2	few	NA